This T cell receptor (beta chain) was profiled in a study of shared clonotypes between healthy human individuals. Trimming pared 2 bases from V and 3 bases from J, leaving 8 bases between. CDR1 and CDR2 (germline): SGHDT, YYEEEE. There are 14 residues in the CDR3. This table comes from immunoSEQ multiplex PCR, and its TCRdb copy is limited to in-frame clones, with some not included. Counted here are just over 2,000,000 clones, roughly 95% occurring once; the ten biggest clones make up 0.1% to 0.15%. This clone was detected only once. What it binds is not known. Study-level findings and limits: Sharing across four donors was highest in naive CD4 (approximately 5%) and lowest in memory CD8 (roughly 0.4%).

Material for sequencing was naive CD4+ T cells sorted from blood. As to subset: CD45RA+ positively selected. This clonotype was sampled from a young man in good health. The J gene is TRBJ2-2, the V gene TRBV5-6; D might be TRBD1 (5 bases). The CDR3, as DNA: TGTGCCAGCAGCTTCGCAGGGTACACCGGGGAGCTGTTTTTT. Protein product: CASSFAGYTGELFF.